This T cell receptor beta chain was captured by sequencing in a study of T cell clusters in autoimmune cytopenias. TRB amplification used around 0.25 ug of peripheral blood genomic DNA. The CDR3 contains 14 residues. Germline CDR1 MNHEY, CDR2 SMNVEV (reference sequence). TRB was amplified by touch-down multiplex PCR, primer pools A and B combined. TCRdb re-called the multiplex PCR reads and catalogs CDR3 proteins one per entry, DNA excluded. Across fewer than 5,500 distinct CDR3 sequences, the top ten clones capture approximately 51% of the sample. A further study also used this sample, focusing on T cell repertoires in aging, cancer and after chemotherapy. Per that paper: Approximately 10 million TCR reads were in the whole dataset.

The chain links TRBV27 to TRBJ1-1; checking the TCRdb D call of TRBD1 is not possible without DNA. This receptor was obtained from a human donor in good health. The sample comprised peripheral blood. CDR3 sequence: CASSALGAGTEAFF.